These 19 T cell receptor beta chains were sequenced from one sample in a study of T-cell reconstitution after alpha-beta-depleted transplantation in children. Unique molecular identifiers were incorporated into the prepared TCRbeta library. One entry per CDR3 protein, called by TCRdb with MiXCR from the PCR reads. This table has about 120,000 distinct CDR3 sequences, more than 20% appearing once. Material: PBMCs, mostly from graft donor cells, obtained 180 days after TCRalphabeta/CD19-depleted stem cell transplant. Receptors originate from a male patient under 10 years old who had a stem cell transplant for chronic granulomatous disease, so the T cells may come from the graft donor.

This clonotype was detected a few times. This CDR3 is CASSKIGLAGSSSYNEQFF. The DNA for the CDR3 is TGTGCCAGCAGTAAGATTGGACTAGCGGGTTCCAGCTCCTACAATGAGCAGTTCTTC. V gene TRBV12-3 or TRBV12-4 combines with J gene TRBJ2-1; TRBD2 matches 11 bases. The CDR3 has 19 amino acids. V dropped 5 bases and J dropped 0; count of bases not matched to a gene: 12.

The chain has TRBV4-1 and TRBJ2-1; perhaps TRBD1 as D (6 bases). Looked up from germline, CDR1 is MGHRA and CDR2 is YSYEKL. The CDR3 covers 17 residues. V was trimmed by 6 bases and J by 4 bases, leaving 22 bases between them. CDR3 sequence reads: CASSPDKNRGTYNEQFF. CDR3 sequence (DNA): TGCGCCAGCAGTCCAGATAAGAATCGAGGGACATACAATGAGCAGTTCTTC.

This clonotype has a handful of counts. The chain combines TRBV12-3 or TRBV12-4 with TRBJ1-1; possibly TRBD1 for D (5 bases). The CDR3 sequence is 15 residues long. Trimming removed 3 bases from V and 1 base from J, with 12 bases in between. The CDR3 reads CASSFYRQPNTEAFF. In DNA, the CDR3 is TGTGCCAGCAGTTTCTATCGACAGCCGAACACTGAAGCTTTCTTT.

This clonotype was counted many times. The chain joins TRBV27 to TRBJ1-4; D is uncertain. V was clipped by 2 bases and J by 4 bases, with 5 bases between them. Per germline, CDR1 MNHEY and CDR2 SMNVEV (reference sequence). The CDR3 extends over 13 amino acids. CDR3 in amino acids: CASSLQVNEKLFF. The DNA of the CDR3 is TGTGCCAGCAGTTTACAAGTTAATGAAAAACTGTTTTTT.

There are a few counts of this clonotype. The chain recombines TRBV5-1 with TRBJ2-7, with 8 bases aligning to TRBD1. The CDR3 consists of 18 residues. Per germline, CDR1 SGHRS and CDR2 YFSETQ. V trimming: 0 bases; J trimming: 6 bases; junction bases outside the gene matches: 17. CDR3 coding DNA: TGCGCCAGCAGCTTGGCCCGAGACGGACAGGGTTCGAGGAGCGAGCAGTACTTC. Amino acid sequence: CASSLARDGQGSRSEQYF.

The V and J genes are TRBV18 and TRBJ2-1; 10 bases align to TRBD2. The V and J ends lost 4 bases and 0 bases, in that order; junction bases with no gene match: 6. The germline V gene has CDR1 KGHSH and CDR2 LQKENI. This CDR3 is 17 amino acids long. CDR3 in DNA: TGTGCCAGCTCACGTCTAGCGGGGGACAGCTCCTACAATGAGCAGTTCTTC. Translating gives CASSRLAGDSSYNEQFF.

This clonotype came up once. The chain recombines TRBV5-1 with TRBJ2-2; D gene unclear. The CDR3 spans 16 residues. The V gene lost 4 bases and the J gene lost 0 bases, with 13 bases spanning the gap. CDR1 and CDR2 (germline): SGHRS, YFSETQ. The CDR3 DNA sequence: TGCGCCAGCAGCCGGGCAAGAATTACGAACACCGGGGAGCTGTTTTTT. Its translation: CASSRARITNTGELFF.

This clonotype has a count of ten or more. V gene TRBV5-1 combines with J gene TRBJ2-5; D is possibly TRBD1 (6 bases). CDR3 length: 15 amino acids. Trimming pared 4 bases from V and 1 base from J, leaving 14 bases between. Germline CDR1 reads SGHRS; CDR2 reads YFSETQ. This CDR3 is CASSRPDRSQETQYF. In DNA form, the CDR3 reads TGCGCCAGCAGCCGACCAGACAGGTCCCAAGAGACCCAGTACTTC.

V usage is TRBV29-1 and J usage is TRBJ1-4, with a possible D match to TRBD1 (5 bases). Trimming took 3 bases from V and 10 from J, leaving 18 bases between them. CDR3 size: 14 residues. CDR1 and CDR2 (germline): SQVTM, ANQGSEA. The CDR3, as DNA: TGCAGCGTTGAGTGGACATCCGGGTTAGGAAAACTGTTTTTT. It translates to CSVEWTSGLGKLFF.

This clonotype came up a few times. This chain joins TRBV29-1 and TRBJ2-3; D is tentatively TRBD1 or TRBD2 (5 bases each). V lost 4 bases and J lost 5, with 19 bases in between. Germline CDR1 SQVTM, CDR2 ANQGSEA. The CDR3 extends over 15 amino acids. CDR3 in amino acids: CSVGGPGIEGDTQYF. CDR3 nucleotide sequence: TGCAGCGTTGGTGGGCCAGGGATAGAGGGAGATACGCAGTATTTT.

This clonotype was counted once. It may be a read error: a sequence one base away is much more abundant. This sequence joins TRBV20-1 and TRBJ1-2; maybe TRBD1 (6 bases). The CDR3 has 12 residues. Looked up from germline, CDR1 is DFQATT and CDR2 is SNEGSKA (reference sequence). CDR3 region: CSGRSGGDGYTF. CDR3 nucleotide sequence: TGCAGTGGTAGATCTGGGGGCGATGGCTACACCTTC.

The genes are TRBV20-1 and TRBJ2-5, with a tentative D call TRBD2 (6 bases). CDR1 is DFQATT and CDR2 is SNEGSKA in the germline V gene (reference sequence). CDR3 size: 15 residues. The V gene lost 0 bases and the J gene lost 3 bases, with 14 bases spanning the gap. This CDR3 is CSAREVGGPEETQYF. CDR3 DNA sequence: TGCAGTGCTAGAGAGGTGGGAGGACCGGAAGAGACCCAGTACTTC.

The rearrangement joins TRBV27 to TRBJ2-7; TRBD2 matches at 13 bases. V was pared by 2 bases and J by 3 bases, with 10 bases of the junction left unmatched. The CDR3 runs 18 residues. Germline lookup yields CDR1 MNHEY and CDR2 SMNVEV (reference sequence). The CDR3 region is CASSLIGTSGNGVYEQYF. In DNA form, the CDR3 reads TGTGCCAGCAGTTTAATTGGGACTAGCGGGAATGGGGTCTACGAGCAGTACTTC.

This clonotype appeared many times. The V gene is TRBV7-6, the J gene TRBJ2-1, with 11 bases lining up with TRBD2. Germline V gene sequence: CDR1 SGHVS, CDR2 FNYEAQ. With 4 bases clipped from V and 0 bases from J, the junction kept 14 bases outside the gene matches. The CDR3 length is 20 residues. The CDR3 spells CASSYRSGLAAGSSYNEQFF. The CDR3 DNA reads as TGTGCCAGCAGCTATCGCTCGGGACTAGCGGCTGGCAGCTCCTACAATGAGCAGTTCTTC.

This clonotype was seen ten or more times. V gene TRBV20-1 combines with J gene TRBJ2-1; unclear D gene. From germline, CDR1 is DFQATT and CDR2 SNEGSKA (reference sequence). The CDR3 loop spans 15 amino acids. V lost 5 bases, J lost 7 bases, and 21 bases lay in between. The DNA of the CDR3 is TGCAGTGCTTCCTACGGGCCTCCTCTTTTGAATGAGCAGTTCTTC. Translation gives CSASYGPPLLNEQFF.

This clonotype has a handful of counts. V usage is TRBV12-3 or TRBV12-4 and J usage is TRBJ2-5, with 11 bases that match TRBD2. The CDR3 sequence is 15 residues long. J gave up 1 base and V 3 bases, and 1 base lay outside the gene matches. The CDR3 DNA follows: TGTGCCAGCAGTTTTGGGACTAGCGGCCAAGAGACCCAGTACTTC. This gives the protein CASSFGTSGQETQYF.

V and J are TRBV20-1 and TRBJ1-6, with a possible D match to TRBD1 (6 bases). This CDR3 has 15 amino acids. The V gene's germline CDR1 is DFQATT and CDR2 SNEGSKA (reference sequence). Trimming cost V 6 bases and J 7 bases, with 19 bases left between them. The CDR3 sequence: CSALKGGEGNSPLHF. Here the CDR3 DNA reads TGCAGTGCCCTCAAGGGGGGGGAGGGCAATTCACCCCTCCACTTT.

This clonotype was seen more than once but under ten times. The gene calls are TRBV7-2 and TRBJ2-1; tentatively, D is TRBD2 (6 bases). Trimming left V 2 bases short and J 2 bases short, with 13 bases between. CDR3 size: 16 residues. Germline assignment: CDR1 SGHTA and CDR2 FQGNSA. Written as DNA, the CDR3 is TGTGCCAGCAGCTTACCCGCGACTAGTACCTACAATGAGCAGTTCTTC. Encoded protein: CASSLPATSTYNEQFF.

Ten or more counts support this clonotype. The CDR3 region is CASSPTLGLAGARQYF. For the CDR3, the DNA is TGTGCCAGCAGTCCTACCCTCGGACTAGCGGGAGCTAGGCAGTACTTC. The J gene is TRBJ2-7, the V gene TRBV28; 13 nucleotides match TRBD2. V dropped 5 bases and J dropped 9; count of bases not matched to a gene: 13. This CDR3 is 16 amino acids long. Germline V gives CDR1 MDHEN, CDR2 SYDVKM.